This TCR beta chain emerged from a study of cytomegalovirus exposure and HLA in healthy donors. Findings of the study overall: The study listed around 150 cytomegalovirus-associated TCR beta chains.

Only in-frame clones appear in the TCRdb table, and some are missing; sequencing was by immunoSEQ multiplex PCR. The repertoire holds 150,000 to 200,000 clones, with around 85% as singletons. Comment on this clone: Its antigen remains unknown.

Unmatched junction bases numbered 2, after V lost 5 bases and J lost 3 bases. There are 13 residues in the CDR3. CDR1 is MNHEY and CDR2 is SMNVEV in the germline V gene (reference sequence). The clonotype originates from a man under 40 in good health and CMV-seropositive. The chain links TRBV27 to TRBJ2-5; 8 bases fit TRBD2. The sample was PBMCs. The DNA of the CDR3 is TGTGCCAGCAGTCCAGCGGGGGAAGAGACCCAGTACTTC. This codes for CASSPAGEETQYF.